A single sample gave rise to the 24 T cell receptor beta chains below, sequenced in a study of cytomegalovirus exposure and HLA in healthy donors. The PCR had 60 Vbeta and 13 Jbeta primers. Clones were read by immunoSEQ multiplex PCR, and TCRdb kept only the in-frame ones, dropping some. The sample comprises 100,000 to 150,000 clones, about three quarters of which are singletons, and around 14% rests with the top ten. Sequencing was performed on PBMCs. The receptors here all came from a woman in her sixties in good health and CMV-seropositive.

The chain recombines TRBV4-1 with TRBJ2-7, with TRBD1 as a possible D gene (5 bases). Germline V gives CDR1 MGHRA, CDR2 YSYEKL. There are 16 residues in the CDR3. Between the trimmed V and J ends, which lost 2 bases and 5 bases, there was a span of 19 bases. This CDR3 is CASSQSPWTTLDEQYF. CDR3 nucleotide sequence: TGCGCCAGCAGCCAATCCCCCTGGACAACGCTGGACGAGCAGTACTTC.

This sequence joins TRBV5-4 and TRBJ1-4; a weak D match, TRBD1 (5 bases). Looked up from germline, CDR1 is SGHNT and CDR2 is YYREEE (reference sequence). Between the trimmed V and J ends, which lost 5 bases and 7 bases, there was a span of 12 bases. CDR3 size: 13 residues. DNA for the CDR3: TGTGCCAGCAGTTGGGGGGGGACTGAAAAACTGTTTTTT. It translates to CASSWGGTEKLFF.

This clone has just one count. The chain has TRBV6-5 and TRBJ1-2; 7 nucleotides align to TRBD1. CDR1 and CDR2 from the germline V gene are MNHEY and SVGAGI. CDR3 length equals 14 residues. The trim removed 6 bases at V and 4 bases at J, leaving 8 bases unmatched. Here the CDR3 DNA reads TGTGCCAGCAGCCGCGGGACAGAGTCCTATGGCTACACCTTC. It specifies CASSRGTESYGYTF.

V usage is TRBV11-2 and J usage is TRBJ2-5; no clear D. CDR1 and CDR2 from the germline V gene are SGHAT and FQNNGV. V lost 3 bases and J 2 bases, leaving 7 bases between the germline ends. This CDR3 spans 13 amino acids. The CDR3 region is CASSFSEQETQYF. The CDR3 DNA follows: TGTGCCAGCAGCTTTTCCGAGCAAGAGACCCAGTACTTC.

This clone was detected only a few times. The rearrangement links TRBV7-6 to TRBJ2-3; weak D call: TRBD2 (5 bases). Germline lookup yields CDR1 SGHVS and CDR2 FNYEAQ. This CDR3 spans 14 amino acids. Trimming left V 5 bases short and J 0 bases short, with 9 bases between. This CDR3 reads CASSRTPSTDTQYF. The CDR3 nucleotides are TGTGCCAGCAGCCGGACTCCTAGCACAGATACGCAGTATTTT.

The V gene is TRBV6-5, the J gene TRBJ2-2; 7 bases match TRBD1. The CDR3 loop spans 14 amino acids. Germline loops: CDR1 MNHEY, CDR2 SVGAGI. The junction had 5 bases not matched to a gene; V was cut back by 7 bases and J by 3 bases. CDR3 sequence (DNA): TGTGCCAGCACTCGGGACAGAGACACCGGGGAGCTGTTTTTT. This sequence encodes CASTRDRDTGELFF.

There are a few counts of this clone. This chain uses TRBV7-2 with TRBJ2-1, with 10 nucleotides matching TRBD2. Per germline, CDR1 SGHTA and CDR2 FQGNSA. The CDR3 is made up of 18 amino acids. Trimming removed 3 bases from V and 9 bases from J; junction bases left unmatched: 17. CDR3 DNA sequence: TGTGCCAGCAGCTTGTCGGGGGGGGCTAGCGGGAGCCTAGGTGAGCAGTTCTTC. Amino acids: CASSLSGGASGSLGEQFF.

The rearrangement joins TRBV7-9 to TRBJ1-2; a possible D gene is TRBD1 (6 bases). Germline V gives CDR1 SEHNR, CDR2 FQNEAQ (reference sequence). This CDR3 is 15 amino acids long. Trimming removed 6 bases at V and 2 bases at J, with 16 bases between. The CDR3 spells CASSRGGAGNYGYTF. The CDR3 nucleotides are TGTGCCAGCAGTCGGGGGGGGGCAGGCAACTATGGCTACACCTTC.

V gene TRBV6-6 combines with J gene TRBJ2-7, with D possibly TRBD1 on 6 matching bases. From germline, CDR1 is MNHNY and CDR2 SVGAGI (reference sequence). The CDR3 totals 15 residues. Trimming pared 0 bases from V and 5 bases from J, leaving 14 bases between. CDR3: CASSYSMDRVHEQYF. Written as DNA, the CDR3 is TGTGCCAGCAGTTACTCGATGGACAGAGTCCACGAGCAGTACTTC.

The J gene is TRBJ1-5, the V gene TRBV5-1; 7 bases agree with TRBD1. The CDR3 contains 14 residues. Germline CDR1 SGHRS, CDR2 YFSETQ. V lost 5 bases, J lost 11 bases, and 13 bases stayed unmatched. The CDR3 sequence: CASSFEGGGQAQHF. The CDR3 DNA sequence: TGCGCCAGCAGTTTTGAAGGGGGTGGACAGGCCCAGCATTTT.

The chain is built from TRBV7-9 and TRBJ2-1; TRBD2 matches at 7 bases. Per the germline V gene, CDR1 is SEHNR and CDR2 is FQNEAQ (reference sequence). The V segment lost 4 bases and the J segment 8 bases; nucleotides outside the gene matches: 11. The CDR3 is 15 residues long. In DNA, the CDR3 is TGTGCCAGCAGCTCACACGGGGGGAGGATTGATGAGCAGTTCTTC. It specifies CASSSHGGRIDEQFF.

The chain uses TRBV30 and TRBJ1-6, with 8 bases matching TRBD1. The CDR3 contains 14 residues. Germline-derived CDR1 and CDR2 are GTSNPN and SVGIG (reference sequence). V shed 3 bases, J shed 6 bases, and the junction held 4 bases outside the gene matches. The CDR3 sequence is CAWRAGGLNSPLHF. As DNA, the CDR3 is TGTGCCTGGAGAGCAGGGGGCCTTAATTCACCCCTCCACTTT.

This clone was detected a few times. V is TRBV30 and J is TRBJ2-2, with 7 bases fitting TRBD2. The germline V gene has CDR1 GTSNPN and CDR2 SVGIG (reference sequence). After removal of 3 bases from V and 1 base from J, the junction contained 8 bases not matched to a gene. This CDR3 has 16 residues. The CDR3 protein is CAWRWVGRRNTGELFF. In DNA, the CDR3 is TGTGCCTGGAGATGGGTCGGGAGGAGGAACACCGGGGAGCTGTTTTTT.

J is TRBJ2-7 and V is TRBV11-2, with TRBD2 matching over 8 bases. The ends lost 5 bases at V and 4 bases at J; junction bases unmatched: 10. Germline CDR1 reads SGHAT; CDR2 reads FQNNGV. This CDR3 region has 15 residues. CDR3 coding DNA: TGTGCCAGCAGCCCGGCGAGGGGCGGGAGGTACGAGCAGTACTTC. Amino acid sequence: CASSPARGGRYEQYF.

The genes are TRBV6-5 and TRBJ1-4, with D hard to call. The CDR3 totals 12 residues. Germline CDR1 is MNHEY and CDR2 is SVGAGI. V lost 2 bases and J 8 bases, leaving 6 bases between the germline ends. In DNA, the CDR3 is TGTGCCAGCAGTTACACGGGAGAAAAACTGTTTTTT. This encodes CASSYTGEKLFF.

This chain joins TRBV30 and TRBJ1-5, with D perhaps TRBD1 (5 bases). Germline V gene lookup returns CDR1 GTSNPN and CDR2 SVGIG (reference sequence). The ends were cut back, 2 bases at V and 7 bases at J, with 21 bases in the middle. The CDR3 loop spans 16 amino acids. In nucleotides, the CDR3 is TGTGCCTGGAGTATAACGGGACGCGGGAAATACCAGCCCCAGCATTTT. Amino acid sequence: CAWSITGRGKYQPQHF.

The chain uses TRBV7-3 and TRBJ2-1, with 15 bases matching TRBD2. Trimming took 3 bases from V and 7 from J; bases not matched to a gene: 4. Germline values: CDR1 SGHTA, CDR2 FQGTGA. The CDR3 runs to 16 residues. CDR3 sequence (DNA): TGTGCCAGCAGCTTGTCTGGGACTAGCGGGAGGAATGAGCAGTTCTTC. Protein sequence: CASSLSGTSGRNEQFF.

The rearrangement uses TRBV7-2 and TRBJ1-1; a weak D match, TRBD1 (6 bases). The V gene lost 1 base and the J gene lost 4 bases, with 10 bases spanning the gap. The CDR3 covers 14 residues. Per germline, CDR1 SGHTA and CDR2 FQGNSA. CDR3 protein: CASSLEGGVTEAFF. The CDR3 nucleotides are TGTGCCAGCAGCTTAGAAGGGGGGGTCACTGAAGCTTTCTTT.

The J gene is TRBJ2-1, the V gene TRBV7-2; TRBD2 matches at 13 bases. CDR3 length: 16 amino acids. V gave up 3 bases and J gave up 6 bases; unmatched junction bases: 5. Per the germline V gene, CDR1 is SGHTA and CDR2 is FQGNSA. The CDR3 nucleotides are TGTGCCAGCAGCTTCGGACTAGCGGGAGATGCCAATGAGCAGTTCTTC. It is translated as CASSFGLAGDANEQFF. Full variable domain (rest looked up from reference TRBV7-2 and TRBJ2-1): GAGVSQSPSNKVTEKGKDVELRCDPISGHTALYWYRQSLGQGLEFLIYFQGNSAPDKSGLPSDRFSAERTGGSVSTLTIQRTQQEDSAVYLCASSFGLAGDANEQFFGPGTRLTVL.

The chain links TRBV7-9 to TRBJ1-2; TRBD1 is a possible D gene (5 bases). Per the germline V gene, CDR1 is SEHNR and CDR2 is FQNEAQ (reference sequence). V lost 1 base and J 2 bases, leaving 5 bases between the germline ends. The CDR3 totals 13 residues. The CDR3 loop is CASSLGQNYGYTF. The CDR3 nucleotides are TGTGCCAGCAGCTTAGGACAGAACTATGGCTACACCTTC.

CDR3 nucleotides: TGTGCCAGTAGTAGACTAGCGGGAGCCAACCAAGAGACCCAGTACTTC. The encoded protein is CASSRLAGANQETQYF. The chain is built from TRBV19 and TRBJ2-5, with 12 nucleotides matching TRBD2. Germline CDR1 reads LNHDA; CDR2 reads SQIVND (reference sequence). V lost 4 bases to trimming and J lost 0 bases; unmatched junction nucleotides: 3. CDR3 length: 16 amino acids.

This clone was seen just once. The V call is TRBV19, the J call TRBJ2-3; possibly TRBD1 for D (6 bases). CDR1 and CDR2 from the germline V gene are LNHDA and SQIVND (reference sequence). The V end lost 6 bases, the J end lost 0 bases, and 13 bases lay between the germline ends. The CDR3 is made up of 15 amino acids. CDR3 DNA: TGTGCCAGTAGGGACAGAGTTACTAGCACAGATACGCAGTATTTT. It translates to CASRDRVTSTDTQYF.

This chain joins TRBV7-2 and TRBJ2-7, with 9 nucleotides matching TRBD2. The germline gives CDR1 SGHTA, CDR2 FQGNSA. The trim removed 5 bases at V and 6 bases at J, leaving 8 bases unmatched. The CDR3 has 14 residues. The CDR3 spells CASSPGLASFEQYF. For the CDR3, the DNA is TGTGCCAGCAGCCCGGGACTAGCATCATTCGAGCAGTACTTC.

V gene TRBV5-8 combines with J gene TRBJ1-5; D is uncertain. Germline CDR1 and CDR2: SGHTS and YDEGEE. The CDR3 loop spans 15 amino acids. The V and J ends lost 4 bases and 5 bases respectively, with 16 bases between them. The CDR3 loop is CASSGGWEKDQPQHF. The CDR3 DNA follows: TGTGCCAGCAGCGGTGGGTGGGAGAAGGATCAGCCCCAGCATTTT.